The entry below describes one T cell receptor (beta chain). The sample is drawn from a study of cytomegalovirus exposure and HLA in healthy donors. Study details: The same platform used for the 650 to 850 first-cohort repertoires was also used for the 100 to 150 validation repertoires, as a later analysis reported.

Using immunoSEQ multiplex PCR, the repertoire was profiled, and TCRdb retains in-frame clones only, with some absent. The sample lists about 88,000 clones; around 82% were seen once. The study drew the donors from its roughly 120-subject validation cohort, separate from the roughly 710-subject first cohort. This clonotype originated in a young woman in good health and CMV-seropositive. Sequencing used PBMCs.

CDR3 sequence reads: CSARGGDTQYF. As DNA, the CDR3 is TGCAGTGCTCGGGGTGGGGATACGCAGTATTTT. The genes are TRBV20-1 and TRBJ2-3, with D perhaps matching TRBD2 (5 bases). This CDR3 has 11 residues. V was cut by 5 bases and J by 6 bases, with 9 bases left in between. Germline lookup yields CDR1 DFQATT and CDR2 SNEGSKA (reference sequence).